This T cell receptor beta chain was retrieved from a study of control samples from healthy donors and cancer patients. The CDR3 has 13 amino acids. Germline values: CDR1 SGDLS, CDR2 YYNGEE. V was cut by 1 base and J by 0 bases, with 4 bases left in between. Using immunoSEQ multiplex PCR, the repertoire was profiled, and TCRdb retains in-frame clones only, with some absent. This table has some 220,000 clones, 85% to 95% appearing once. With regard to this clone: Other DNA sequences in this specimen translate into the identical CDR3.

Sample: blood. The clonotype comes from a man in his fifties or sixties in good health. The V call is TRBV9, the J call TRBJ1-1; D call uncertain. In DNA, the CDR3 is TGTGCCAGCAGCGTAACAGTGAACACTGAAGCTTTCTTT. Amino acid sequence: CASSVTVNTEAFF.